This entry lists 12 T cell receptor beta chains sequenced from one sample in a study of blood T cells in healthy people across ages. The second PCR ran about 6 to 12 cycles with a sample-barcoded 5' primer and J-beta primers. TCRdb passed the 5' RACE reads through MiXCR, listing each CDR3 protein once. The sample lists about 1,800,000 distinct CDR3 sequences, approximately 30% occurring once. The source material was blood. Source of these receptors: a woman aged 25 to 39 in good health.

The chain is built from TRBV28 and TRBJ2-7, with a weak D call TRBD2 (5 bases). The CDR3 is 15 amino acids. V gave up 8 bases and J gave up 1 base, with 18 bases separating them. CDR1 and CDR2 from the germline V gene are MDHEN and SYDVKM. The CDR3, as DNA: TGTGCCAGCGGGGAGACCGCCACTTTGTCCTACGAGCAGTACTTC. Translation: CASGETATLSYEQYF.

In DNA, the CDR3 is TGTGCCAGTATCCCCCAGGGGGCCCCACTAGACACTGAAGCTTTCTTT. This sequence encodes CASIPQGAPLDTEAFF. The V call is TRBV19, the J call TRBJ1-1, with 8 nucleotides matching TRBD1. The V gene end was trimmed by 7 bases and the J gene end by 3 bases; junction bases not matched to a gene: 13. The germline V gene encodes CDR1 LNHDA and CDR2 SQIVND (reference sequence). The CDR3 totals 16 residues.

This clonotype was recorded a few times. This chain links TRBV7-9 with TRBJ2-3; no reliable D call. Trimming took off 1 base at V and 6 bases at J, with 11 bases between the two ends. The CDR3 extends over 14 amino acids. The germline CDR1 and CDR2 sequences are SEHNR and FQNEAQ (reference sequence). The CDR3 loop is CASSLDRVGDTQYF. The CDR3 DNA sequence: TGTGCCAGCAGCTTAGATCGGGTCGGGGATACGCAGTATTTT.

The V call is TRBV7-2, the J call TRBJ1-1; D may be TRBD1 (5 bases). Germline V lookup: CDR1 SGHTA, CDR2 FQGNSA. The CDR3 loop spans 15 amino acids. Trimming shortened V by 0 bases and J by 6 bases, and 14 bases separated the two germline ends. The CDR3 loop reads CASSLARGQIAEAFF. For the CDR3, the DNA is TGTGCCAGCAGCTTAGCTAGGGGCCAAATCGCTGAAGCTTTCTTT.

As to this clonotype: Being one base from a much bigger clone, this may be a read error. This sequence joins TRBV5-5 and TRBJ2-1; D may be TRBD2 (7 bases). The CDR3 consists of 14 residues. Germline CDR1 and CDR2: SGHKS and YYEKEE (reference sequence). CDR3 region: CANSFSGGANEQFF. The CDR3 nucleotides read TGTGCCAACAGCTTCAGTGGGGGGGCGAATGAGCAGTTCTTC.

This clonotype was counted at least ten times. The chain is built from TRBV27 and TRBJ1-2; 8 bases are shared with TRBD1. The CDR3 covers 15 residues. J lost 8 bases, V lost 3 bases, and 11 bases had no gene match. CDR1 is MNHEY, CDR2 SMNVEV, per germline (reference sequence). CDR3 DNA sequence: TGTGCCAGCAGTTTTTCTCCTGGACAGGGCGGGGGCTACACCTTC. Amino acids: CASSFSPGQGGGYTF.

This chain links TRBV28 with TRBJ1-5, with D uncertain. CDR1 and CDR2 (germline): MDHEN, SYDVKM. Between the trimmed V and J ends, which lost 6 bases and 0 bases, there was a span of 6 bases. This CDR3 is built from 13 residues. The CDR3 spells CASRAFSNQPQHF. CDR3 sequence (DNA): TGTGCCAGCAGGGCCTTTAGCAATCAGCCCCAGCATTTT.

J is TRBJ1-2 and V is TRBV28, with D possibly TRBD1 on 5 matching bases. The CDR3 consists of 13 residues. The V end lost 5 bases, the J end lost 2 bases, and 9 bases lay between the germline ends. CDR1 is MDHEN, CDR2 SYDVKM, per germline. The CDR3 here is CASSAGANYGYTF. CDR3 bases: TGTGCCAGCAGTGCCGGGGCAAACTATGGCTACACCTTC.

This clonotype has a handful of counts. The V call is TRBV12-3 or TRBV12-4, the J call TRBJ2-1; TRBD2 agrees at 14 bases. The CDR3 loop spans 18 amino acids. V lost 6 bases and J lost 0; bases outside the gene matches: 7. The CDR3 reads CASRGLAGERSSYNEQFF. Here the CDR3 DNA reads TGTGCCAGCAGGGGACTAGCGGGGGAACGAAGCTCCTACAATGAGCAGTTCTTC.

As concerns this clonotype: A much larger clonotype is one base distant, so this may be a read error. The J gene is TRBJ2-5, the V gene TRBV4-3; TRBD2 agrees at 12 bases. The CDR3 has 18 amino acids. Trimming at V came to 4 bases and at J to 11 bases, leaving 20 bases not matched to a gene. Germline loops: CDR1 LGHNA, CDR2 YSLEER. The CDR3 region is CASSPRLAGAALYNEQYF. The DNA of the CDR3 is TGCGCCAGCAGCCCTCGACTAGCGGGAGCTGCTTTGTACAATGAGCAGTACTTC.

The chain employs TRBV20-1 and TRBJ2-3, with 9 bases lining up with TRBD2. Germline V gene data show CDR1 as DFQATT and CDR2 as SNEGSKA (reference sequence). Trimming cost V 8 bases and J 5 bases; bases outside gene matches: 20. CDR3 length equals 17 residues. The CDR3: CSPKRGSGRPEGDTQYF. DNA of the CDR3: TGCAGTCCAAAAAGGGGTAGCGGGAGACCCGAAGGAGATACGCAGTATTTT.

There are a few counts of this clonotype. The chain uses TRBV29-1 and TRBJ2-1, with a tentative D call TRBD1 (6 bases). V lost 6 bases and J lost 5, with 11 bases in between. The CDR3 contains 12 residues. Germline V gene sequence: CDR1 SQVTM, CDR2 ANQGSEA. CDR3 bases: TGCAGCGTCATGGACAGAAACAATGAGCAGTTCTTC. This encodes CSVMDRNNEQFF.